The sequence of this T cell receptor beta chain was determined in a study of glioma-infiltrating T cells. General study findings and limits: Only very few CDR3 sequences appeared in both tissue and blood. Above-expected tissue-blood divergence occurred in all gliomas, most in low-grade ones.

There are many counts of this clonotype. Its antigen is currently unknown. Amplification of TCR alpha and beta CDR3 regions from RNA used iRepertoire nested multiplex PCR. For one-step reverse transcription and amplification, 100-400 ng of tissue mRNA or PBMC total RNA was used. TCRdb re-called the multiplex PCR reads with MiXCR, one entry per CDR3 protein. The table records approximately 90,000 distinct CDR3 sequences, 20% to 25% of them present only once. The CDR3 extends over 14 amino acids. CDR1 and CDR2 (germline): DFQATT, SNEGSKA (reference sequence). The V gene lost 3 bases and the J gene lost 7 bases, with 13 bases spanning the gap.

The sequenced sample consisted of glioma tissue, nonneoplastic brain tissue, or PBMCs (not recorded which). The clonotype was recovered from a human donor with low-grade glioma or glioblastoma, undergoing nonglioma brain surgery, or in good health (not recorded which). The chain is built from TRBV20-1 and TRBJ1-6, with a possible D match to TRBD1 (5 bases). The CDR3 DNA sequence: TGCAGTGCTAGGGGGGTCAGAGCGAATTCACCCCTCCACTTT. Residues: CSARGVRANSPLHF.